The next 32 T cell receptor beta chains were all read from a single sample in a study of blood T cell repertoires in COVID-19 (dated by TCRdb to 2020 to 2022). The library was generated by the immunoSEQ multiplex PCR assay. Entries here come from immuneACCESS through TCRdb and include only in-frame sequences with V and J called. Some clones fail to appear in such tables; in the studies checked, an unresolved V gene covers under half of the shortfall, and the cause of the remainder is unknown. The sample profile shows tens of thousands of clones; around 87% of them were found once. About 5% of the sample goes to the ten largest clones. Sequencing was carried out using peripheral blood. The receptors were gathered from a woman of 80 years or more with acute or convalescent COVID-19.

The V and J genes are TRBV29-1 and TRBJ2-7, with 8 positions matching TRBD1. Per the germline V gene, CDR1 is SQVTM and CDR2 is ANQGSEA. The CDR3 totals 18 residues. After removal of 6 bases from V and 2 bases from J, the junction contained 21 bases not matched to a gene. The CDR3 sequence is CSVQRTTLYGTGAYEQYF. CDR3 sequence (DNA): TGCAGCGTGCAGCGGACTACTCTATACGGGACAGGTGCCTACGAGCAGTACTTC.

This sequence joins TRBV6-5 and TRBJ1-1, with D possibly TRBD1 on 6 matching bases. This CDR3 spans 12 amino acids. Germline values: CDR1 MNHEY, CDR2 SVGAGI. V was clipped by 6 bases and J by 5 bases, with 10 bases between them. In DNA form, the CDR3 reads TGTGCCAGCAGGGAGGGGGGGACTGAAGCTTTCTTT. Protein: CASREGGTEAFF.

This sequence joins TRBV19 and TRBJ1-1; the D gene is possibly TRBD1 (5 bases). V was shortened by 7 bases and J by 1 base, with 10 bases between the two germline ends. Germline V gene sequence: CDR1 LNHDA, CDR2 SQIVND (reference sequence). The CDR3 length is 13 residues. CDR3 nucleotides: TGTGCCAGTACCAAGGACAAGAACACTGAAGCTTTCTTT. This translates into CASTKDKNTEAFF. Combining the CDR3 with reference TRBV19 and TRBJ1-1 gives the whole variable domain DGGITQSPKYLFRKEGQNVTLSCEQNLNHDAMYWYRQDPGQGLRLIYYSQIVNDFQKGDIAEGYSVSREKKESFPLTVTSAQKNPTAFYLCASTKDKNTEAFFGQGTRLTVV.

The CDR3 region has the DNA TGTGCCAGCAGCTTAGGGGGCAGGGCCTACAATGAGCAGTTCTTC. This encodes CASSLGGRAYNEQFF. The rearrangement joins TRBV7-9 to TRBJ2-1; the D gene is possibly TRBD1 (5 bases). The germline CDR1 and CDR2 sequences are SEHNR and FQNEAQ (reference sequence). Trimming took 1 base from V and 2 from J, leaving 9 bases between them. CDR3 length: 15 amino acids.

The rearrangement joins TRBV18 to TRBJ1-5; no reliable D call. CDR1 KGHSH and CDR2 LQKENI come from the germline V gene. Trimming took 1 base from V and 2 from J, leaving 6 bases between them. The CDR3 spans 14 residues. CDR3 sequence reads: CASSPQGGNQPQHF. CDR3 nucleotide sequence: TGTGCCAGCTCACCACAGGGAGGCAATCAGCCCCAGCATTTT.

V gene TRBV9 combines with J gene TRBJ2-1; 14 bases align to TRBD2. J lost 9 bases, V lost 0 bases, and 8 bases had no gene match. Looked up from germline, CDR1 is SGDLS and CDR2 is YYNGEE. This CDR3 has 17 residues. The CDR3 here is CASSVAGGTSGSIEQFF. In DNA form, the CDR3 reads TGTGCCAGCAGCGTAGCCGGGGGGACTAGCGGGAGTATTGAGCAGTTCTTC.

This clone showed up just a few times. V usage is TRBV10-3 and J usage is TRBJ2-1; 13 nucleotides line up with TRBD2. J was trimmed by 9 bases and V by 4 bases; bases with no gene match: 12. This CDR3 has 17 amino acids. Germline lookup yields CDR1 ENHRY and CDR2 SYGVKD. This CDR3 reads CAISGGTSGNQFGEQFF. Written as DNA, the CDR3 is TGTGCCATCAGTGGTGGGACTAGCGGGAATCAATTCGGTGAGCAGTTCTTC.

The J gene is TRBJ2-7, the V gene TRBV6-5; 8 bases fit TRBD1. Germline CDR1 and CDR2: MNHEY and SVGAGI. With 6 bases clipped from V and 2 bases from J, the junction kept 6 bases outside the gene matches. CDR3 size: 14 residues. The CDR3 loop reads CASRWDRKTYEQYF. The CDR3, as DNA: TGTGCCAGCAGATGGGACAGGAAAACCTACGAGCAGTACTTC.

This chain uses TRBV3-1 (or the pseudogene TRBV3-2) with TRBJ1-1, with 12 bases aligning to TRBD1. This CDR3 comprises 16 residues. J gave up 5 bases and V 1 base, and 5 bases lay outside the gene matches. Germline CDR1 and CDR2: LGHDT and YNNKEL (reference sequence). The CDR3 spells CASSQGDRGRQTEAFF. The DNA for the CDR3 is TGTGCCAGCAGCCAAGGGGACAGGGGGCGACAAACTGAAGCTTTCTTT.

V gene TRBV6-5 combines with J gene TRBJ1-1, with 9 bases lining up with TRBD1. The CDR3 loop spans 15 amino acids. Germline values: CDR1 MNHEY, CDR2 SVGAGI. V was clipped by 5 bases and J by 0 bases; unmatched bases: 4. CDR3 in DNA: TGTGCCAGCAGTAGAGGACAGGGGTTGAACACTGAAGCTTTCTTT. Protein sequence: CASSRGQGLNTEAFF.

This chain joins TRBV7-9 and TRBJ1-5; no clear D. V lost 8 bases and J 12 bases, leaving 14 bases between the germline ends. Germline values: CDR1 SEHNR, CDR2 FQNEAQ (reference sequence). CDR3 size: 11 residues. The CDR3 spells CASAAGGVQHF. The CDR3, as DNA: TGTGCCAGCGCGGCCGGCGGAGTCCAGCATTTT.

The chain has TRBV5-4 and TRBJ1-4, with no clear D. CDR3 size: 15 residues. V lost 0 bases and J lost 1, with 7 bases in between. Looked up from germline, CDR1 is SGHNT and CDR2 is YYREEE (reference sequence). Here the CDR3 reads CASSLGAGTNEKLFF. The CDR3 nucleotides are TGTGCCAGCAGCTTGGGGGCAGGAACTAATGAAAAACTGTTTTTT.

This chain links TRBV6-5 with TRBJ1-2, with 7 bases that match TRBD1. Germline values: CDR1 MNHEY, CDR2 SVGAGI. J gave up 8 bases and V 0 bases, and 9 bases lay outside the gene matches. This CDR3 is 15 amino acids long. This CDR3 reads CASSYSRDSHGGYTF. The CDR3 nucleotides are TGTGCCAGCAGTTACTCGAGGGACAGCCATGGGGGCTACACCTTC.

The rearrangement uses TRBV10-3 and TRBJ1-1, with D maybe TRBD1 (5 bases). The germline V gene encodes CDR1 ENHRY and CDR2 SYGVKD. The CDR3 has 17 amino acids. Between the trimmed V and J ends, which lost 3 bases and 3 bases, there was a span of 20 bases. CDR3 amino acids: CAISDSRAGWAYTEAFF. In DNA form, the CDR3 reads TGTGCCATCAGTGATAGTAGGGCAGGGTGGGCGTACACTGAAGCTTTCTTT.

In nucleotides, the CDR3 is TGTGCCAGCAGCTTAGGACTCTACAATGAGCAGTTCTTC. This encodes CASSLGLYNEQFF. The chain recombines TRBV7-3 with TRBJ2-1; tentative D call: TRBD2 (5 bases). V was shortened by 2 bases and J by 3 bases, with 5 bases between the two germline ends. This CDR3 region has 13 residues. The germline V gene encodes CDR1 SGHTA and CDR2 FQGTGA.

V usage is TRBV3-1 (or the pseudogene TRBV3-2) and J usage is TRBJ2-1; 9 bases are shared with TRBD2. Germline assignment: CDR1 LGHDT and CDR2 YNNKEL (reference sequence). V was clipped by 6 bases and J by 4 bases; unmatched bases: 7. The CDR3 is 15 amino acids. The CDR3 protein is CASRQSGGQYNEQFF. CDR3 bases: TGTGCCAGCAGGCAAAGCGGGGGGCAGTACAATGAGCAGTTCTTC.

The V gene is TRBV5-1, the J gene TRBJ2-3; D ambiguous. The CDR3 contains 14 residues. The germline CDR1 and CDR2 sequences are SGHRS and YFSETQ. The germline V and J ends were trimmed by 1 base and 0 bases, with 6 bases remaining between them. The CDR3 is CASSLSGSTDTQYF. CDR3 sequence (DNA): TGCGCCAGCAGCTTGTCCGGGAGCACAGATACGCAGTATTTT.

The chain links TRBV25-1 to TRBJ2-3; 15 bases fit TRBD2. The CDR3 length is 16 residues. The trim removed 3 bases at V and 5 bases at J, leaving 3 bases unmatched. Per the germline V gene, CDR1 is MGHDK and CDR2 is SYGVNS. CDR3 residues: CASSESGLAGGDTQYF. In nucleotides, the CDR3 is TGTGCCAGCAGTGAGTCGGGACTAGCGGGGGGAGATACGCAGTATTTT.

The rearrangement joins TRBV3-1 (or the pseudogene TRBV3-2) to TRBJ1-2, with D possibly being TRBD1 (6 bases). This CDR3 region has 14 residues. Per the germline V gene, CDR1 is LGHDT and CDR2 is YNNKEL (reference sequence). Trimming left V 6 bases short and J 4 bases short, with 15 bases between. This CDR3 reads CASSPRQASYGYTF. The DNA of the CDR3 is TGTGCCAGCAGTCCCCGACAGGCGAGCTATGGCTACACCTTC.

The chain carries TRBV5-5 and TRBJ2-1, with 7 bases matching TRBD2. V lost 3 bases, J lost 2 bases, and 5 bases stayed unmatched. This CDR3 is built from 15 residues. CDR1 is SGHKS and CDR2 is YYEKEE in the germline V gene (reference sequence). As DNA, the CDR3 is TGTGCCAGCAGCTGGCTAGCGGAAACCTACAATGAGCAGTTCTTC. It specifies CASSWLAETYNEQFF.

The chain couples TRBV5-5 to TRBJ2-2, with 13 bases lining up with TRBD2. V trimming: 2 bases; J trimming: 5 bases; junction bases outside the gene matches: 12. CDR3 length: 19 residues. In germline, CDR1 is SGHKS, CDR2 YYEKEE (reference sequence). For the CDR3, the DNA is TGTGCCAGCAGCTTCCGCCCCCGGACTAGCGGGAGTATGACCGGGGAGCTGTTTTTT. This gives the protein CASSFRPRTSGSMTGELFF.

This chain's CDR3 is CASSPGRGGRETQYF. For the CDR3, the DNA is TGTGCCAGCAGCCCAGGGCGGGGGGGCCGAGAGACCCAGTACTTC. The chain has TRBV7-3 and TRBJ2-5, with 9 bases matching TRBD2. The CDR3 is 15 residues long. The ends lost 5 bases at V and 4 bases at J; junction bases unmatched: 8. The V gene's germline CDR1 is SGHTA and CDR2 FQGTGA.

J is TRBJ2-5 and V is TRBV18; 9 bases line up with TRBD1. Germline CDR1 and CDR2: KGHSH and LQKENI. The CDR3 covers 16 residues. Trimming cost V 3 bases and J 4 bases; bases outside gene matches: 9. The CDR3 sequence: CASSPSGTGMGETQYF. CDR3 nucleotides: TGTGCCAGCTCACCCTCCGGGACAGGGATGGGAGAGACCCAGTACTTC. The variable domain in full, completed from reference TRBV18 and TRBJ2-5, reads NAGVMQNPRHLVRRRGQEARLRCSPMKGHSHVYWYRQLPEEGLKFMVYLQKENIIDESGMPKERFSAEFPKEGPSILRIQQVVRGDSAAYFCASSPSGTGMGETQYFGPGTRLLVL.

The chain has TRBV25-1 and TRBJ2-7; tentative D call: TRBD1 (6 bases). The V end lost 1 base, the J end lost 3 bases, and 10 bases lay between the germline ends. The CDR3 runs to 14 residues. Germline loops: CDR1 MGHDK, CDR2 SYGVNS. The CDR3 protein is CASSESLQGYEQYF. DNA of the CDR3: TGTGCCAGCAGTGAATCTCTACAGGGCTACGAGCAGTACTTC.

The chain uses TRBV7-8 and TRBJ1-3; D unresolved. The ends were cut back, 3 bases at V and 0 bases at J, with 6 bases in the middle. The CDR3 totals 14 residues. Looked up from germline, CDR1 is SGHVS and CDR2 is FQNEAQ. In DNA form, the CDR3 reads TGTGCCAGCAGCTTCTATATCTCTGGAAACACCATATATTTT. Encoded protein: CASSFYISGNTIYF.

This clone was seen a few times. This chain uses TRBV5-1 with TRBJ2-3, with 7 bases identical to TRBD2. The germline gives CDR1 SGHRS, CDR2 YFSETQ. The ends lost 0 bases at V and 5 bases at J; junction bases unmatched: 6. CDR3 size: 15 residues. The CDR3 DNA reads as TGCGCCAGCAGCTTGGATACGGGCGGGGGAGATACGCAGTATTTT. Translated: CASSLDTGGGDTQYF. Variable domain in full (rest from reference TRBV5-1 and TRBJ2-3): KAGVTQTPRYLIKTRGQQVTLSCSPISGHRSVSWYQQTPGQGLQFLFEYFSETQRNKGNFPGRFSGRQFSNSRSEMNVSTLELGDSALYLCASSLDTGGGDTQYFGPGTRLTVL.

This clone was counted a few times. V and J are TRBV2 and TRBJ2-7; 7 bases match TRBD1. The CDR3 spans 13 residues. The germline V gene encodes CDR1 SNHLY and CDR2 FYNNEI. The junction had 8 bases not matched to a gene; V was cut back by 6 bases and J by 6 bases. The CDR3 is CASRPGQPSEQYF. The CDR3 coding sequence is TGTGCCAGCAGACCGGGACAGCCTTCCGAGCAGTACTTC.

CDR3: CASSERGGSEKLFF. DNA for the CDR3: TGTGCCAGCAGTGAAAGGGGCGGGAGTGAAAAACTGTTTTTT. This sequence joins TRBV2 and TRBJ1-4; possibly TRBD1 for D (5 bases). The CDR3 has 14 amino acids. Trimming removed 2 bases from V and 7 bases from J, with 11 bases in between. Germline-derived CDR1 and CDR2 are SNHLY and FYNNEI.

The chain couples TRBV10-3 to TRBJ1-5; D is perhaps TRBD1 (5 bases). The CDR3 runs 13 residues. The V and J ends lost 4 bases and 7 bases respectively, with 11 bases between them. Looked up from germline, CDR1 is ENHRY and CDR2 is SYGVKD. In DNA form, the CDR3 reads TGTGCCATCAGTGCGGGGGAGCGGCAGCCCCAGCATTTT. Protein product: CAISAGERQPQHF.

The chain recombines TRBV7-2 with TRBJ2-7; unclear D gene. The germline CDR1 and CDR2 sequences are SGHTA and FQGNSA. V was clipped by 0 bases and J by 4 bases, with 7 bases between them. The CDR3 spans 13 residues. CDR3 in amino acids: CASSLAARYEQYF. CDR3 coding DNA: TGTGCCAGCAGCTTAGCGGCCAGGTACGAGCAGTACTTC.

The V call is TRBV5-4, the J call TRBJ2-3; D possibly corresponds to TRBD2 (6 bases). The ends were cut back, 4 bases at V and 1 base at J, with 13 bases in the middle. In germline, CDR1 is SGHNT, CDR2 YYREEE (reference sequence). The CDR3 runs to 15 residues. CDR3 residues: CASSHRDSRTDTQYF. Written as DNA, the CDR3 is TGTGCCAGCAGCCACCGGGACTCCCGCACAGATACGCAGTATTTT.

The rearrangement joins TRBV5-4 to TRBJ2-4; the match to TRBD1 covers 11 bases. The CDR3 has 15 residues. Trimming at V came to 4 bases and at J to 8 bases, leaving 8 bases not matched to a gene. In germline, CDR1 is SGHNT, CDR2 YYREEE (reference sequence). CDR3 nucleotides: TGTGCCAGCAGCCGCCGGACAGGGGGCGCGGACATTCAGTACTTC. The encoded protein is CASSRRTGGADIQYF. The whole variable domain, filled in from reference TRBV5-4 and TRBJ2-4, reads ETGVTQSPTHLIKTRGQQVTLRCSSQSGHNTVSWYQQALGQGPQFIFQYYREEENGRGNFPPRFSGLQFPNYSSELNVNALELDDSALYLCASSRRTGGADIQYFGAGTRLSVL.